This T cell receptor beta chain came from a study of control samples from healthy donors and cancer patients. The CDR3 is 13 amino acids. The germline V and J ends were trimmed by 5 bases and 2 bases, with 10 bases remaining between them. Profiled with immunoSEQ multiplex PCR; TCRdb holds only in-frame clones, not every one. The sample has 85,000 to 95,000 clones, roughly 78% seen once. The chain combines TRBV12-3 or TRBV12-4 with TRBJ2-7; the D gene could be TRBD1 or TRBD2 (5 bases each). This receptor was identified in a woman aged 60-75 years in good health. What was sequenced was blood. CDR3 in amino acids: CASSAGTPYEQYF. CDR3 sequence (DNA): TGTGCCAGCAGTGCCGGGACCCCCTACGAGCAGTACTTC.